This TCR beta chain came from a study of blood T cell repertoires in COVID-19. Background on the study: Spain, Italy and the United States supplied samples that represented acute and convalescent COVID-19. Sources were T cells, B-cell-depleted T cells, or PBMCs; the material itself was cDNA or gDNA.

As originally analysed: How many nucleated cells were present was estimated from reference gene primer amplification. TCRdb's table, derived via immunoSEQ multiplex PCR, lists solely in-frame clones and lacks some. The V and J calls and clone size come from that table; D and trimming were worked out from the DNA. The table lists tens of thousands of clones, 85% to 95% of them singletons, with less than 4% in the top ten. Germline CDR1 SGHNT, CDR2 YENEEA. The CDR3 has 14 amino acids. J lost 1 base, V lost 7 bases, and 6 bases had no gene match. V and J are TRBV11-3 and TRBJ1-1, with 7 bases aligning to TRBD1. The receptor was derived from a man in his fifties or sixties with acute or convalescent COVID-19. Sequencing input: peripheral blood. In nucleotides, the CDR3 is TGTGCCAGCATCCGACAGGGACCGAACACTGAAGCTTTCTTT. Translated, it gives CASIRQGPNTEAFF.